Sequencing of this T cell receptor (beta chain) was carried out in a study of blood T cell repertoires in COVID-19. Study overall: Collection of acute and convalescent COVID-19 samples took place in the United States, Italy and Spain. From T cells, B-cell-depleted T cells, or PBMCs came the material, which was cDNA or gDNA.

Looked up from germline, CDR1 is SNHLY and CDR2 is FYNNEI. This CDR3 spans 13 amino acids. V lost 5 bases and J 0 bases, leaving 7 bases between the germline ends. Source study methods: Scientists estimated how many nucleated cells there were by amplifying reference gene primers. Measured with immunoSEQ multiplex PCR; TCRdb has only the in-frame clones, and not every one. V, J and clone size are taken as reported in that table, and D and trimming were inferred from the DNA itself. The data show roughly 190,000 clones, roughly nine tenths seen once. This receptor was taken from a woman aged 80 or over in a cohort sampled during active or convalescent COVID-19. Sequenced input: peripheral blood. The chain is built from TRBV2 and TRBJ1-1; D is unclear. DNA of the CDR3: TGTGCCAGCAGTCTAAGCATGAACACTGAAGCTTTCTTT. It codes for CASSLSMNTEAFF.